Listed below are T cell receptor beta chains from one sample, sequenced in a study of glioma-infiltrating T cells after dendritic cell vaccination. Data came from immunoSEQ multiplex PCR; TCRdb stores just in-frame clones and leaves some out. This repertoire shows 72,000 or so clones, 80% to 90% found once; its top ten account for approximately 2.1%. This specimen was blood, taken after dendritic cell vaccination. The receptor source for this set is a human donor with glioblastoma. CDR3s include the opening cysteine and the closing phenylalanine or tryptophan. A D gene is named only where the DNA matches it firmly. Some rows mark clone size as missing; the rest say once, few, many or name a class of expanded clone.

size: -
J: TRBJ2-1
D: TRBD2
V: TRBV5-1
DNA: TGCGCCAGCAGCTTGGTCCTAGCGGGGGGCTACAATGAGCAGTTCTTC
CDR3: CASSLVLAGGYNEQFF

size: -
J: TRBJ1-3
D: TRBD1
V: TRBV11-3
DNA: TGTGCCAGCAGCTTCCCGGGACAGTCCTCTGGAAACACCATATATTTT
CDR3: CASSFPGQSSGNTIYF

size: -
J: TRBJ1-3
D: TRBD1
V: TRBV7-9
DNA: TGTGCCAGCAGCTCGTTTCGGACAGGGCCCGATTGGAGCACCATATATTTT
CDR3: CASSSFRTGPDWSTIYF

size: -
J: TRBJ2-7
D: TRBD1
V: TRBV11-3
DNA: TGTGCCAGCAGTCAACAGGGGGCTAAATACGAGCAGTACTTC
CDR3: CASSQQGAKYEQYF

size: few
J: TRBJ1-2
D: -
V: TRBV19
DNA: TGTGCCAGTAGTATAAGGGGCAGAGATAACTATGGCTACACCTTC
CDR3: CASSIRGRDNYGYTF

size: -
J: TRBJ2-7
D: -
V: TRBV2
DNA: TGTGCCAGCGTCGAGGGAAACTACGAGCAGTACTTC
CDR3: CASVEGNYEQYF

size: -
J: TRBJ1-1
D: -
V: TRBV28
DNA: TGTGCCAGCAGTTTAACGGGGACTGAAGCTTTCTTT
CDR3: CASSLTGTEAFF

size: -
J: TRBJ1-4
D: -
V: TRBV27
DNA: TGTGCCAGCAGTTTACGGAGGGTTAATGAAAAACTGTTTTTT
CDR3: CASSLRRVNEKLFF

size: -
J: TRBJ2-3
D: -
V: TRBV27
DNA: TGTGCCAGCAGTTTATCACGACGGGGGGCCCGGGATACGCAGTATTTT
CDR3: CASSLSRRGARDTQYF

size: -
J: TRBJ2-2
D: -
V: TRBV11-3
DNA: TGTGCCAGCAGCTTAGTTGGCGGTGGGACCGGGGAGCTGTTTTTT
CDR3: CASSLVGGGTGELFF

size: -
J: TRBJ1-5
D: -
V: TRBV18
DNA: TGTGCCAGCTCACCAGGCTGGGGGGAACAGCAGCCCCAGCATTTT
CDR3: CASSPGWGEQQPQHF

size: -
J: TRBJ2-1
D: TRBD2
V: TRBV5-4
DNA: TGTGCCAGCAGCTTTAGGACTAGCGGTTACAATGAGCAGTTCTTC
CDR3: CASSFRTSGYNEQFF

size: -
J: TRBJ2-3
D: TRBD1
V: TRBV10-3
DNA: TGTGCCATCAGTGAGGTTCGGGCAGGGGGCGCGTCAGATACGCAGTATTTT
CDR3: CAISEVRAGGASDTQYF

size: -
J: TRBJ1-2
D: TRBD1
V: TRBV7-2
DNA: TGTGCCAGCAGCGTAAGACAGGGAACGGCCACCTTC
CDR3: CASSVRQGTATF

size: few
J: TRBJ1-5
D: -
V: TRBV19
DNA: TGTGCCAGGAGGGCGGATCAGCCCCAGCATTTT
CDR3: CARRADQPQHF

size: -
J: TRBJ2-7
D: TRBD2
V: TRBV11-3
DNA: TGTGCCAGCAGCGCATCTAGCGGGAGTGACGCTATCGACGAGCAGTACTTC
CDR3: CASSASSGSDAIDEQYF

size: once
J: TRBJ1-1
D: -
V: TRBV5-1
DNA: TGCGCCAGCAGCTTGGATTCCAGGGGTGGCACTGAAGCTTTCTTT
CDR3: CASSLDSRGGTEAFF

size: -
J: TRBJ2-3
D: -
V: TRBV11-3
DNA: TGTGCCAGCAGCTTAGATGAAGGCCAGGGGACAGATACGCAGTATTTT
CDR3: CASSLDEGQGTDTQYF

size: -
J: TRBJ1-1
D: -
V: TRBV7-9
DNA: TGTGCCAGCAGCTCCATGACAGGGAACACTGAAGCTTTCTTT
CDR3: CASSSMTGNTEAFF

size: -
J: TRBJ2-7
D: -
V: TRBV7-9
DNA: TGTGCCAGCAGCTTCAGGGGGGCGCGAGAGCAGTACTTC
CDR3: CASSFRGAREQYF

size: -
J: TRBJ2-2
D: TRBD1
V: TRBV7-8
DNA: TGTGCCAGCACCGGCCCCGGGACAGGGAAGAACACCGGGGAGCTGTTTTTT
CDR3: CASTGPGTGKNTGELFF

size: -
J: TRBJ2-1
D: -
V: TRBV2
DNA: TGTGCCAGCAGTGAGCAGGCCCCGGAAGGTGAGCAGTTCTTC
CDR3: CASSEQAPEGEQFF

size: -
J: TRBJ2-3
D: -
V: TRBV6-5
DNA: TGTGCCAGCAGTTACGGACTCTTCACAGATACGCAGTATTTT
CDR3: CASSYGLFTDTQYF

size: -
J: TRBJ2-7
D: TRBD2
V: TRBV7-9
DNA: TGTGCCAGCAGCTCAACCCAGGGACTAGCGGGAGATCACGAGCAGTACTTC
CDR3: CASSSTQGLAGDHEQYF

size: few
J: TRBJ2-7
D: TRBD2
V: TRBV28
DNA: TGTGCCAGCAGTTTTAGCGGGAGCTACGAGTACGAGCAGTACTTC
CDR3: CASSFSGSYEYEQYF

size: -
J: TRBJ2-3
D: -
V: TRBV7-2
DNA: TGTGCCAGCAGCTTAGACGGGACTTACACAGATACGCAGTATTTT
CDR3: CASSLDGTYTDTQYF

size: few
J: TRBJ2-7
D: -
V: TRBV6-5
DNA: TGTGCCAGCAGTTCCCTAGGTGACGAGCAGTACTTC
CDR3: CASSSLGDEQYF

size: few
J: TRBJ1-5
D: TRBD1
V: TRBV6-6
DNA: TGTGCCAGCAGGGAACAGGGGGGTCAGCCCCAGCATTTT
CDR3: CASREQGGQPQHF

size: -
J: TRBJ2-6
D: TRBD1
V: TRBV30
DNA: TGTGCCTGGAGACGGAGGACAGGAGTCTCTGGGGCCAACGTCCTGACTTTC
CDR3: CAWRRRTGVSGANVLTF

size: -
J: TRBJ1-5
D: -
V: TRBV6-6
DNA: TGTGCCAGCAGTTCCACATTCGCGGGGGGAGAGCCCCAGCATTTT
CDR3: CASSSTFAGGEPQHF

size: -
J: TRBJ1-6
D: TRBD1
V: TRBV11-2
DNA: TGTGCCAGCAGCTACCCTACCGACACCCGGGACAGCTATAATTCACCCCTCCACTTT
CDR3: CASSYPTDTRDSYNSPLHF

size: -
J: TRBJ2-7
D: -
V: TRBV15
DNA: TGTGCCACCAGCAGAGGACCGGCAGGGGTCCACGAGCAGTACTTC
CDR3: CATSRGPAGVHEQYF

size: -
J: TRBJ1-1
D: -
V: TRBV10-3
DNA: TGTGCCATCAGTGAGGTGGGACACATGAACACTGAAGCTTTCTTT
CDR3: CAISEVGHMNTEAFF

size: -
J: TRBJ2-1
D: -
V: TRBV5-1
DNA: TGCGCCAGCAGCTTGCAGGGCTACAATGAGCAGTTCTTC
CDR3: CASSLQGYNEQFF

size: -
J: TRBJ1-5
D: -
V: TRBV6-1
DNA: TGTGCCAGCAGTGAAGCTCATTGGGGGGGCAGACAGCCCCAGCATTTT
CDR3: CASSEAHWGGRQPQHF

size: -
J: TRBJ2-7
D: TRBD1
V: TRBV5-6
DNA: TGTGCCAGCAGCTTCAGGGGGCTTCCCTACGAGCAGTACTTC
CDR3: CASSFRGLPYEQYF

size: -
J: TRBJ2-7
D: -
V: TRBV7-2
DNA: TGTGCCAGCAGCTCAACGGGGGCCTACGAGCAGTACTTC
CDR3: CASSSTGAYEQYF

size: -
J: TRBJ1-5
D: -
V: TRBV6-5
DNA: TGTGCCAGCAGAGTGGGGAGAGGCAATCAGCCCCAGCATTTT
CDR3: CASRVGRGNQPQHF

size: -
J: TRBJ2-7
D: TRBD1
V: TRBV29-1
DNA: TGCAGCGCCCGGGACAGGGGAACCTACGAGCAGTACTTC
CDR3: CSARDRGTYEQYF

size: -
J: TRBJ2-7
D: TRBD1
V: TRBV7-2
DNA: TGTGCCAGCAGCTTACACGGACAGGGGGTCTACGAGCAGTACTTC
CDR3: CASSLHGQGVYEQYF

size: -
J: TRBJ2-7
D: -
V: TRBV11-3
DNA: TGTGCCAGCAGCTTAGGAGGCGGCACCTACGAGCAGTACTTC
CDR3: CASSLGGGTYEQYF

size: -
J: TRBJ1-5
D: TRBD1
V: TRBV7-7
DNA: TGTGCCAGCAGCCCCCGGGACAGATATAGCAATCAGCCCCAGCATTTT
CDR3: CASSPRDRYSNQPQHF

size: -
J: TRBJ1-2
D: -
V: TRBV11-3
DNA: TGTGCCAGCAGCTTAGGTTCGACGGGAAACTATGGCTACACCTTC
CDR3: CASSLGSTGNYGYTF

size: -
J: TRBJ2-6
D: TRBD2
V: TRBV5-1
DNA: TGCGCCAGCAGCTCGGGACTAGCGGGGGCTTTTGGGGCCAACGTCCTGACTTTC
CDR3: CASSSGLAGAFGANVLTF

size: -
J: TRBJ1-3
D: TRBD1
V: TRBV27
DNA: TGTGCCAGCAGTAGGACAGGGCTGGTCTCTGGAAACACCATATATTTT
CDR3: CASSRTGLVSGNTIYF

size: -
J: TRBJ2-1
D: -
V: TRBV14
DNA: TGTGCCAGCAGCCAAGATCGGGATTACTACAATGAGCAGTTCTTC
CDR3: CASSQDRDYYNEQFF

size: few
J: TRBJ2-7
D: -
V: TRBV5-5
DNA: TGTGCCAGCAGCTTAGTCAGCTCCTACGAGCAGTACTTC
CDR3: CASSLVSSYEQYF

size: -
J: TRBJ1-1
D: -
V: TRBV25-1
DNA: TGTGCCAGCAGTGAACCCCGGAGCACTGAAGCTTTCTTT
CDR3: CASSEPRSTEAFF

size: -
J: TRBJ2-5
D: -
V: TRBV2
DNA: TGTGCCAGCAGCTCGGTGGGGCGGCCCCAGTACTTC
CDR3: CASSSVGRPQYF

size: -
J: TRBJ2-7
D: TRBD1
V: TRBV11-2
DNA: TGTGCCAGCAGCTCCCCGACAGGGGGTATCTACGAGCAGTACTTC
CDR3: CASSSPTGGIYEQYF

size: -
J: TRBJ1-2
D: -
V: TRBV30
DNA: TGTGCCTGGAGTGGGGAGGGATATGGCTACACCTTC
CDR3: CAWSGEGYGYTF

size: few
J: TRBJ2-7
D: TRBD1
V: TRBV10-1
DNA: TGCGCCAGCAGTGGACAGGGGGGAACCTACGAGCAGTACTTC
CDR3: CASSGQGGTYEQYF

size: -
J: TRBJ1-2
D: -
V: TRBV19
DNA: TGTGCCAGTAGTACAGGGACAATCGGCCAGGGCTATGGCTACACCTTC
CDR3: CASSTGTIGQGYGYTF

size: -
J: TRBJ1-4
D: -
V: TRBV7-2
DNA: TGTGCCAGCAGCCTAACCGGGACATCAACTAATGAAAAACTGTTTTTT
CDR3: CASSLTGTSTNEKLFF

size: -
J: TRBJ2-3
D: -
V: TRBV5-4
DNA: TGTGCCAGCAGCTTGGATTACATGAGGACAGATACGCAGTATTTT
CDR3: CASSLDYMRTDTQYF